Listed here are 4 T cell receptor beta chains from one sample, sequenced in a study of T cell repertoires in cytomegalovirus infection. MiXCR was run by TCRdb on the reads, yielding one entry per CDR3 protein. The data contain roughly 150,000 distinct CDR3 sequences, 23% of them singletons. Source material: PBMCs. These receptor sequences come from a human donor in good health (CMV status not recorded). Some clones in this sample may be carry-over from other donors' samples.

This clonotype was seen a handful of times. The chain combines TRBV6-5 with TRBJ1-1; 10 positions agree with TRBD1. Losses at the gene ends were 2 bases for V and 5 bases for J; bases not matched to a gene: 8. The CDR3 spans 16 residues. Germline CDR1 MNHEY, CDR2 SVGAGI. In nucleotides, the CDR3 is TGTGCCAGCAGTTACAGAATGACAGGGGGCAGAACTGAAGCTTTCTTT. Protein product: CASSYRMTGGRTEAFF.

This clonotype was counted between two and nine times. V usage is TRBV7-9 and J usage is TRBJ2-7, with 8 bases lining up with TRBD1. This CDR3 is built from 14 residues. V was pared by 5 bases and J by 1 base, with 4 bases of the junction left unmatched. The germline gives CDR1 SEHNR, CDR2 FQNEAQ (reference sequence). The DNA for the CDR3 is TGTGCCAGCAGCGCCGACAGGGGATCCTACGAGCAGTACTTC. It is translated as CASSADRGSYEQYF.

In this sample, this clonotype turned up many times. The J gene is TRBJ2-1, the V gene TRBV7-6; the match to TRBD2 covers 9 bases. The CDR3 contains 20 residues. Germline V gives CDR1 SGHVS, CDR2 FNYEAQ. Trimming took 4 bases from V and 4 from J; bases not matched to a gene: 20. CDR3 sequence (DNA): TGTGCCAGCAGCTCCGCGCAAGGACCCAAAAGCCTAGCGGGGTACAATGAGCAGTTCTTC. The encoded protein is CASSSAQGPKSLAGYNEQFF.

This clonotype has a count of ten or more. V is TRBV7-2 and J is TRBJ1-5; D possibly corresponds to TRBD1 (6 bases). The CDR3 has 16 amino acids. V lost 1 base to trimming and J lost 7 bases, with 17 bases between them. Germline-derived CDR1 and CDR2 are SGHTA and FQGNSA. The CDR3 DNA is TGTGCCAGCAGCTTAGGGTCAGTACAGGGATGGCAGCCCCAGCATTTT. This encodes CASSLGSVQGWQPQHF.